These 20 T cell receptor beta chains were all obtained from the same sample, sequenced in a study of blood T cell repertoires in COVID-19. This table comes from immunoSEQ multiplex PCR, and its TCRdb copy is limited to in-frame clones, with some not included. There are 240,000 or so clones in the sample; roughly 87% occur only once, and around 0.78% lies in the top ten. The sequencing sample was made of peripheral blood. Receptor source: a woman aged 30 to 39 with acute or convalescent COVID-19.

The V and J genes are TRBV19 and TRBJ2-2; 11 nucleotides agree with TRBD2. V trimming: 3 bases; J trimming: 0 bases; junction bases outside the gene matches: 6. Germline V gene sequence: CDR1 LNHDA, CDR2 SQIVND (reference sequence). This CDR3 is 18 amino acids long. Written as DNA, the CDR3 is TGTGCCAGTAGTATTGGACTAGCGGGCCTGGCGAACACCGGGGAGCTGTTTTTT. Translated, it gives CASSIGLAGLANTGELFF.

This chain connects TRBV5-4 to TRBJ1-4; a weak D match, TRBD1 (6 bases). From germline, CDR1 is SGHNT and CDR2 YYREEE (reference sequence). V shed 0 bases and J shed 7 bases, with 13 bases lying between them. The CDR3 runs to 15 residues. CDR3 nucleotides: TGTGCCAGCAGCTTGGAGATGGGGGCGGGTGAAAAACTGTTTTTT. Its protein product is CASSLEMGAGEKLFF.

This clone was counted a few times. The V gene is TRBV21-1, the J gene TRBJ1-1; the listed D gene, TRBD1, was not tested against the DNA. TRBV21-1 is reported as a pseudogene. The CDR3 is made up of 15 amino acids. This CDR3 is CASSKARPGDTEAFF. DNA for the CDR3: TGTGCCAGCAGCAAAGCCAGGCCCGGCGACACTGAAGCTTTCTTT.

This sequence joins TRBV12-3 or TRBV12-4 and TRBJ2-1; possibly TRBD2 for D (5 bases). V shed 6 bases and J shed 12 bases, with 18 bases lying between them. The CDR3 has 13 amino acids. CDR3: CASSQIRTLAQFF. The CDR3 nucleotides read TGTGCCAGCAGCCAAATTAGGACTCTTGCGCAGTTCTTC.

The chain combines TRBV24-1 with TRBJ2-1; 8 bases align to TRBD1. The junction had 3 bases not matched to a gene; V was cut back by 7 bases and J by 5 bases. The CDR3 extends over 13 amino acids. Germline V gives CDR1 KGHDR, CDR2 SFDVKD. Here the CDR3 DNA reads TGTGCCACCAGCGGACAGGGAGACAATGAGCAGTTCTTC. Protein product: CATSGQGDNEQFF.

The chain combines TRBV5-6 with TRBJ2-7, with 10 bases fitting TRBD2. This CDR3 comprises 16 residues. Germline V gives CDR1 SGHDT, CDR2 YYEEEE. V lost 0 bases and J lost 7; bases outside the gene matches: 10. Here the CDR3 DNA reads TGTGCCAGCAGCTTGGGGCCAGAAGCGGGAGGGTATGAGCAGTACTTC. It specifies CASSLGPEAGGYEQYF.

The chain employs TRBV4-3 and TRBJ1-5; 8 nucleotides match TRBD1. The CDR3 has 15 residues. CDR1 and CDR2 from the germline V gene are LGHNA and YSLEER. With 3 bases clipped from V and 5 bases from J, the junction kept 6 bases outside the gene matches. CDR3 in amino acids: CASSHRTGFDQPQHF. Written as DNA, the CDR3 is TGCGCCAGCAGCCACCGGACAGGGTTCGATCAGCCCCAGCATTTT.

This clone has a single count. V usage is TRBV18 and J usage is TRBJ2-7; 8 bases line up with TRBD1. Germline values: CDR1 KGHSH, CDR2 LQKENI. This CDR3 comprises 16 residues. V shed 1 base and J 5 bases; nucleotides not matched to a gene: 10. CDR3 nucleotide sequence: TGTGCCAGCTCACCACGGTCGGCAGGGGGCTTGAACGAGCAGTACTTC. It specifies CASSPRSAGGLNEQYF.

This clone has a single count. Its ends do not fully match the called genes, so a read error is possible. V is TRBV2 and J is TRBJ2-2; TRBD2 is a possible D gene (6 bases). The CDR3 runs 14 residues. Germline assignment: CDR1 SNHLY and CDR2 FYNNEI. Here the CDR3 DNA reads TGTGCCAGCAGTGATTATCTATCAACGGGGGAGCTGCTTTTT. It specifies CASSDYLSTGELLF.

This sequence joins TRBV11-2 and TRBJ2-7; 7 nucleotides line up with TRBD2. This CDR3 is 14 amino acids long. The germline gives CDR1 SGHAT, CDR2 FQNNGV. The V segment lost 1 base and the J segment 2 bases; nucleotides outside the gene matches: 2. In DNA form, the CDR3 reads TGTGCCAGCAGCTTAGGGGAGGGAACCTACGAGCAGTACTTC. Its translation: CASSLGEGTYEQYF. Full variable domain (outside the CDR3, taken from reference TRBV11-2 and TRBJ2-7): EAGVAQSPRYKIIEKRQSVAFWCNPISGHATLYWYQQILGQGPKLLIQFQNNGVVDDSQLPKDRFSAERLKGVDSTLKIQPAKLEDSAVYLCASSLGEGTYEQYFGPGTRLTVT.

CDR3 bases: TGTGCCAGCAGCTTAACGGCAGGGAGGTCCTACAATGAGCAGTTCTTC. The encoded protein is CASSLTAGRSYNEQFF. The rearrangement links TRBV7-3 to TRBJ2-1; possible D gene TRBD2, 6 bases. The V gene lost 0 bases and the J gene lost 1 base, with 10 bases spanning the gap. Germline V gene lookup returns CDR1 SGHTA and CDR2 FQGTGA. There are 16 residues in the CDR3.

The CDR3 DNA reads TGTGCCAGCAGTTACCCCCCTCCTTCCTACGAGCAGTACTTC. Residues: CASSYPPPSYEQYF. This chain uses TRBV6-2 or TRBV6-3 with TRBJ2-7; D is unresolved. Germline loops: CDR1 MNHEY, CDR2 SVGEGT. The CDR3 covers 14 residues. With 2 bases removed from V and 1 base from J, the gap between germline ends came to 9 bases.

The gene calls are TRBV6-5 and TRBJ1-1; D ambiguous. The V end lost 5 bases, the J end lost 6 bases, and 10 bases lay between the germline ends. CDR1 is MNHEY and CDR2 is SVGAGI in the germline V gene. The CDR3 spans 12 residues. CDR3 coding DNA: TGTGCCAGCAGTCCGTATCCCGCTGAAGCTTTCTTT. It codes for CASSPYPAEAFF.

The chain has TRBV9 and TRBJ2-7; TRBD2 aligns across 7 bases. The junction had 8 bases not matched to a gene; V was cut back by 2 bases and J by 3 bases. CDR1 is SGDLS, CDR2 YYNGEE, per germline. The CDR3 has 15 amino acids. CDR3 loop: CASSVGEGPIYEQYF. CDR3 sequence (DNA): TGTGCCAGCAGCGTGGGGGAGGGCCCTATCTACGAGCAGTACTTC.

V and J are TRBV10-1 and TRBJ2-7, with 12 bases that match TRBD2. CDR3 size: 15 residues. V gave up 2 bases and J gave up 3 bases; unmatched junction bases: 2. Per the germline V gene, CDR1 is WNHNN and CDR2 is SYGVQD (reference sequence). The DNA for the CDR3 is TGCGCCAGCAGTGAGGGACTAGCGGGAAACTACGAGCAGTACTTC. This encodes CASSEGLAGNYEQYF.

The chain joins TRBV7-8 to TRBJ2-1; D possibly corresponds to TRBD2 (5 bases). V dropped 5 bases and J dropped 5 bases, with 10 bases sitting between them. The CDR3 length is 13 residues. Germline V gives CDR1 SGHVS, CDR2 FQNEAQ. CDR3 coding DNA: TGTGCCAGCAGCCCCACTAGGAACAATGAGCAGTTCTTC. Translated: CASSPTRNNEQFF.

The CDR3 loop is CAISEGWASGRSTDTQYF. As DNA, the CDR3 is TGTGCCATCAGTGAGGGTTGGGCTAGCGGGAGGAGCACAGATACGCAGTATTTT. The chain recombines TRBV10-3 with TRBJ2-3, with 11 bases that match TRBD2. V lost 2 bases and J lost 0; bases outside the gene matches: 7. The CDR3 has 18 residues. The germline gives CDR1 ENHRY, CDR2 SYGVKD.

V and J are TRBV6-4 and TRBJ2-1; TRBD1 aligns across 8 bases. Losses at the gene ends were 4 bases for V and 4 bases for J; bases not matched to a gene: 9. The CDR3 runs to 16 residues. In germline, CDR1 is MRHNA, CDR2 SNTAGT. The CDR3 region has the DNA TGTGCCAGCAGTGTTAACCGGGACAGGTTTTACAATGAGCAGTTCTTC. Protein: CASSVNRDRFYNEQFF.

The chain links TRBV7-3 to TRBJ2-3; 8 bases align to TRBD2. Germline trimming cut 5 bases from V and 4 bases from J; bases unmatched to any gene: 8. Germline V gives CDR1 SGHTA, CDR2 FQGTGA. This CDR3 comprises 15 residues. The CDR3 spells CASSRSGGQADTQYF. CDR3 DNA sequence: TGTGCCAGCAGCCGCTCGGGGGGGCAGGCAGATACGCAGTATTTT.

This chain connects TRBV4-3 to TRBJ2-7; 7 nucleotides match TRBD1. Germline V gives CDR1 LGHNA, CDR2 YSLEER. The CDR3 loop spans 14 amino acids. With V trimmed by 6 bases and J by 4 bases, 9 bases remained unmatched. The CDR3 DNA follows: TGCGCCAGCAGGGGGACAGTTAGTCTATACGAGCAGTACTTC. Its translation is CASRGTVSLYEQYF.